A selection of T cell receptor beta chains follows, all from one sample in a study of blood T cell repertoires in COVID-19. TCRdb's table, derived via immunoSEQ multiplex PCR, lists solely in-frame clones and lacks some. The sample has around 250,000 clones, about 83% seen once. The sequenced sample consisted of peripheral blood. These receptors were obtained from an elderly man with acute or convalescent COVID-19. Both conserved end residues are part of each CDR3. The D gene is left open where the match is weak. Size values are once, few and many counts, or a class for expanded clones, and some rows have none.

J gene: TRBJ2-7; clone size: -; D gene: TRBD1; V gene: TRBV5-5; CDR3 length: 15; CDR3 protein: CASSLVTGGRYEQYF; CDR3 DNA: TGTGCCAGCAGCTTGGTCACAGGGGGCAGGTACGAGCAGTACTTC
J gene: TRBJ1-5; clone size: -; D gene: -; V gene: TRBV7-8; CDR3 length: 19; CDR3 protein: CASSLRSGGGLKSNQPQHF; CDR3 DNA: TGTGCCAGCAGCTTAAGGTCCGGGGGGGGCCTTAAGAGCAATCAGCCCCAGCATTTT
J gene: TRBJ1-5; clone size: -; D gene: -; V gene: TRBV7-9; CDR3 length: 15; CDR3 protein: CASSFAGSYNQPQHF; CDR3 DNA: TGTGCCAGCAGCTTCGCCGGGAGCTACAATCAGCCCCAGCATTTT
J gene: TRBJ1-2; clone size: -; D gene: -; V gene: TRBV12-3/TRBV12-4; CDR3 length: 13; CDR3 protein: CASSLWGQDGYTF; CDR3 DNA: TGTGCCAGCAGCCTCTGGGGGCAGGATGGCTACACCTTC
J gene: TRBJ2-1; clone size: few; D gene: TRBD2; V gene: TRBV2; CDR3 length: 16; CDR3 protein: CASTGTSGMFYNEQFF; CDR3 DNA: TGTGCCAGCACTGGGACTAGCGGGATGTTTTACAATGAGCAGTTCTTC
J gene: TRBJ1-2; clone size: -; D gene: -; V gene: TRBV29-1; CDR3 length: 13; CDR3 protein: CSALLTTNYGYTF; CDR3 DNA: TGCAGCGCCCTACTGACAACTAACTATGGCTACACCTTC
J gene: TRBJ2-3; clone size: -; D gene: -; V gene: TRBV6-6; CDR3 length: 14; CDR3 protein: CASSSSTLPDTQYF; CDR3 DNA: TGTGCCAGCAGTTCATCTACGCTCCCAGATACGCAGTATTTT
J gene: TRBJ1-2; clone size: once; D gene: -; V gene: TRBV29-1; CDR3 length: 12; CDR3 protein: CSVEEGSGGYTF; CDR3 DNA: TGCAGCGTTGAGGAGGGTTCTGGGGGCTACACCTTC
J gene: TRBJ1-2; clone size: -; D gene: -; V gene: TRBV2; CDR3 length: 13; CDR3 protein: CASSSGANYGYTF; CDR3 DNA: TGTGCCAGCAGCTCAGGGGCTAACTATGGCTACACCTTC
J gene: TRBJ1-2; clone size: -; D gene: TRBD1; V gene: TRBV18; CDR3 length: 14; CDR3 protein: CASSPEQGVYGYTF; CDR3 DNA: TGTGCCAGCTCACCAGAACAGGGGGTCTATGGCTACACCTTC
J gene: TRBJ1-2; clone size: -; D gene: TRBD1; V gene: TRBV14; CDR3 length: 13; CDR3 protein: CASSPDRQYGYTF; CDR3 DNA: TGTGCCAGCAGCCCGGACAGGCAATATGGCTACACCTTC
J gene: TRBJ1-1; clone size: -; D gene: TRBD1; V gene: TRBV28; CDR3 length: 14; CDR3 protein: CASSTQGENTEAFF; CDR3 DNA: TGTGCCAGCAGTACACAGGGGGAGAACACTGAAGCTTTCTTT
J gene: TRBJ2-5; clone size: -; D gene: -; V gene: TRBV7-3; CDR3 length: 12; CDR3 protein: CASSLRGGTQYF; CDR3 DNA: TGTGCCAGCAGCTTACGGGGAGGGACCCAGTACTTC
J gene: TRBJ2-3; clone size: -; D gene: -; V gene: TRBV4-2; CDR3 length: 15; CDR3 protein: CASSQDRGSADTQYF; CDR3 DNA: TGTGCCAGCAGCCAAGATCGGGGATCGGCAGATACGCAGTATTTT
J gene: TRBJ1-1; clone size: -; D gene: -; V gene: TRBV28; CDR3 length: 15; CDR3 protein: CASSPPRGTGTEAFF; CDR3 DNA: TGTGCCAGCAGTCCACCTCGGGGGACGGGCACTGAAGCTTTCTTT
J gene: TRBJ1-2; clone size: -; D gene: TRBD1; V gene: TRBV12-5; CDR3 length: 14; CDR3 protein: CASAGTGTFYGYTF; CDR3 DNA: TGTGCTAGTGCCGGGACAGGAACCTTCTATGGCTACACCTTC
J gene: TRBJ2-3; clone size: -; D gene: TRBD2; V gene: TRBV5-1; CDR3 length: 15; CDR3 protein: CASSLGLAGVDTQYF; CDR3 DNA: TGCGCCAGCAGCTTGGGACTAGCGGGAGTAGATACGCAGTATTTT
J gene: TRBJ2-5; clone size: few; D gene: TRBD2; V gene: TRBV4-2; CDR3 length: 17; CDR3 protein: CASSQGTTGSGQETQYF; CDR3 DNA: TGTGCCAGCAGCCAAGGCACTACTGGTAGCGGGCAAGAGACCCAGTACTTC
J gene: TRBJ1-2; clone size: -; D gene: TRBD1; V gene: TRBV28; CDR3 length: 14; CDR3 protein: CASSLRQGGDGYTF; CDR3 DNA: TGTGCCAGCAGCCTCCGACAGGGGGGGGATGGCTACACCTTC
J gene: TRBJ2-3; clone size: -; D gene: TRBD2; V gene: TRBV6-5; CDR3 length: 15; CDR3 protein: CASSYSWGGTDTQYF; CDR3 DNA: TGTGCCAGCAGTTACTCGTGGGGAGGGACAGATACGCAGTATTTT
J gene: TRBJ1-5; clone size: -; D gene: -; V gene: TRBV7-9; CDR3 length: 16; CDR3 protein: CASSSGGQSSNQPQHF; CDR3 DNA: TGTGCCAGCAGCTCGGGGGGGCAGAGTAGCAATCAGCCCCAGCATTTT
J gene: TRBJ2-7; clone size: few; D gene: TRBD1; V gene: TRBV24-1; CDR3 length: 16; CDR3 protein: CATSAFVIGQGYEQYF; CDR3 DNA: TGTGCCACCAGTGCCTTTGTGATAGGACAGGGCTACGAGCAGTACTTC
J gene: TRBJ2-7; clone size: -; D gene: -; V gene: TRBV15; CDR3 length: 16; CDR3 protein: CATSREARALSYEQYF; CDR3 DNA: TGTGCCACCAGCAGAGAAGCCAGGGCCCTATCCTACGAGCAGTACTTC
J gene: TRBJ2-7; clone size: -; D gene: -; V gene: TRBV5-4; CDR3 length: 16; CDR3 protein: CASSLGTGTHPYEQYF; CDR3 DNA: TGTGCCAGCAGCCTCGGGACTGGAACTCACCCCTACGAGCAGTACTTC
J gene: TRBJ1-1; clone size: -; D gene: TRBD1; V gene: TRBV28; CDR3 length: 14; CDR3 protein: CASSPPGQASEAFF; CDR3 DNA: TGTGCCAGCAGTCCACCGGGACAGGCCAGTGAAGCTTTCTTT
J gene: TRBJ1-3; clone size: -; D gene: TRBD1; V gene: TRBV2; CDR3 length: 15; CDR3 protein: CASSADRAGGNTIYF; CDR3 DNA: TGTGCCAGCAGTGCAGACAGGGCAGGGGGAAACACCATATATTTT
J gene: TRBJ1-6; clone size: -; D gene: TRBD1; V gene: TRBV6-5; CDR3 length: 14; CDR3 protein: CASRDRGDNSPLHF; CDR3 DNA: TGTGCCAGCCGGGACAGGGGAGATAATTCACCCCTCCACTTT
J gene: TRBJ2-5; clone size: few; D gene: -; V gene: TRBV6-6; CDR3 length: 12; CDR3 protein: CASSFPQETQYF; CDR3 DNA: TGTGCCAGCAGTTTCCCTCAAGAGACCCAGTACTTC
J gene: TRBJ2-7; clone size: -; D gene: -; V gene: TRBV3-1/TRBV3-2; CDR3 length: 13; CDR3 protein: CASTSGHSYEQYF; CDR3 DNA: TGTGCCAGCACTTCGGGACACTCCTACGAGCAGTACTTC
J gene: TRBJ2-1; clone size: -; D gene: TRBD2; V gene: TRBV5-1; CDR3 length: 13; CDR3 protein: CASSLDTAGGKFF; CDR3 DNA: TGCGCCAGCAGCTTGGATACCGCGGGGGGGAAGTTCTTC
J gene: TRBJ2-7; clone size: -; D gene: -; V gene: TRBV14; CDR3 length: 16; CDR3 protein: CASSQEEDRFSYEQYF; CDR3 DNA: TGTGCCAGCAGCCAAGAGGAGGACAGATTCTCCTACGAGCAGTACTTC
J gene: TRBJ2-7; clone size: few; D gene: -; V gene: TRBV2; CDR3 length: 13; CDR3 protein: CASSREASYEQYF; CDR3 DNA: TGTGCCAGTTCTCGAGAAGCCTCCTACGAGCAGTACTTC
J gene: TRBJ1-4; clone size: once; D gene: TRBD1; V gene: TRBV7-2; CDR3 length: 15; CDR3 protein: CASSLPGQGGEKLFF; CDR3 DNA: TGTGCCAGCAGCCTACCGGGACAGGGTGGCGAAAAACTGTTTTTT
J gene: TRBJ2-7; clone size: -; D gene: TRBD2; V gene: TRBV14; CDR3 length: 14; CDR3 protein: CASKGGRGSYEQYF; CDR3 DNA: TGTGCCAGCAAGGGTGGGAGGGGATCCTACGAGCAGTACTTC
J gene: TRBJ2-1; clone size: few; D gene: TRBD2; V gene: TRBV6-1; CDR3 length: 15; CDR3 protein: CASSESSGGYNEQFF; CDR3 DNA: TGTGCCAGCAGTGAAAGTAGCGGGGGTTACAATGAGCAGTTCTTC
J gene: TRBJ2-4; clone size: -; D gene: -; V gene: TRBV7-9; CDR3 length: 15; CDR3 protein: CASSLGGTAKNIQYF; CDR3 DNA: TGTGCCAGCAGCTTAGGCGGGACGGCCAAAAACATTCAGTACTTC
J gene: TRBJ1-2; clone size: -; D gene: -; V gene: TRBV2; CDR3 length: 15; CDR3 protein: CASSAQDSGVYGYTF; CDR3 DNA: TGTGCCAGCAGTGCACAGGATTCTGGGGTATATGGCTACACCTTC
J gene: TRBJ1-4; clone size: -; D gene: TRBD1; V gene: TRBV19; CDR3 length: 14; CDR3 protein: CASSDRVSNEKLFF; CDR3 DNA: TGTGCCAGTAGTGACAGGGTGTCGAATGAAAAACTGTTTTTT